The 14 T cell receptor beta chains below all came from one sample that was sequenced in a study of blood T cells in healthy people across ages. Through a sample-barcoded 5' primer and a J-beta primer mix, a second PCR was run for roughly 6 to 11 cycles. MiXCR, run by TCRdb on the 5' RACE reads, gives a single entry per CDR3 protein. Seen here are some 1,000,000 distinct CDR3 sequences, about 25% observed once, and the top ten hold about 0.69%. The data also belong to a second study, concerning T cells of mothers and their children.

Sequencing input: blood. These receptors all stem from a girl aged 2 to 10 in good health.

This chain connects TRBV29-1 to TRBJ2-5; D is possibly TRBD1 or TRBD2 (5 bases each). Germline V gives CDR1 SQVTM, CDR2 ANQGSEA. Trimming removed 8 bases at V and 5 bases at J, with 18 bases between. This CDR3 has 13 residues. CDR3: CSSGVVKGETQYF. The CDR3 nucleotides read TGCAGCTCCGGGGTAGTAAAGGGGGAGACCCAGTACTTC.

J is TRBJ1-4 and V is TRBV28, with D maybe TRBD1 (6 bases). Germline-derived CDR1 and CDR2 are MDHEN and SYDVKM. V was cut by 4 bases and J by 6 bases, with 15 bases left in between. The CDR3 is 15 residues long. CDR3 loop: CASSYPGGGDEKLFF. The CDR3, as DNA: TGTGCCAGCAGTTACCCGGGAGGGGGAGATGAAAAACTGTTTTTT.

As DNA, the CDR3 is TGTGCCAGCAGATTTAGCGGGCCGGGGAATGAGCAGTTCTTC. Translated: CASRFSGPGNEQFF. This chain connects TRBV28 to TRBJ2-5; 7 bases match TRBD2. The better agreement between TRBJ2-1 and the DNA end casts doubt on the J call. This CDR3 contains 14 residues. Germline V gene sequence: CDR1 MDHEN, CDR2 SYDVKM.

V and J are TRBV12-3 or TRBV12-4 and TRBJ2-3; 7 bases line up with TRBD1. V lost 8 bases to trimming and J lost 4 bases; unmatched junction nucleotides: 9. This CDR3 comprises 14 residues. CDR3 coding DNA: TGTGCCAGCGGTCCAACAGGGGTAGCAGATACGCAGTATTTT. Translating it yields CASGPTGVADTQYF.

This clonotype came up a few times. The gene calls are TRBV5-1 and TRBJ1-1; TRBD1 is a possible D gene (6 bases). Trimming pared 3 bases from V and 10 bases from J, leaving 10 bases between. Germline-derived CDR1 and CDR2 are SGHRS and YFSETQ. The CDR3 is 11 residues long. The CDR3 sequence: CASSSGQGAFF. CDR3 DNA sequence: TGCGCCAGCAGCTCGGGACAAGGAGCTTTCTTT.

This clonotype was detected once. The J gene is TRBJ2-1, the V gene TRBV11-2; D possibly matches TRBD1 or TRBD2 (5 bases each). Looked up from germline, CDR1 is SGHAT and CDR2 is FQNNGV. The CDR3 consists of 19 residues. The ends were cut back, 2 bases at V and 3 bases at J, with 23 bases in the middle. The CDR3 sequence is CASSLIIVMGVGDYNEQFF. CDR3 DNA: TGTGCCAGCAGCTTAATCATCGTAATGGGGGTCGGCGACTACAATGAGCAGTTCTTC. Drawing the rest from reference TRBV11-2 and TRBJ2-1, the complete variable domain is EAGVAQSPRYKIIEKRQSVAFWCNPISGHATLYWYQQILGQGPKLLIQFQNNGVVDDSQLPKDRFSAERLKGVDSTLKIQPAKLEDSAVYLCASSLIIVMGVGDYNEQFFGPGTRLTVL.

V gene TRBV29-1 combines with J gene TRBJ1-2; D is uncertain. Germline CDR1 is SQVTM and CDR2 is ANQGSEA. CDR3 length equals 15 residues. V lost 7 bases to trimming and J lost 0 bases, with 18 bases between them. CDR3 amino acids: CSAGEWQGANYGYTF. In DNA, the CDR3 is TGCAGCGCTGGGGAGTGGCAAGGAGCTAACTATGGCTACACCTTC.

CDR3 sequence reads: CASTGTQNEAFF. CDR3 bases: TGTGCCAGCACCGGGACACAAAATGAAGCTTTCTTT. This chain uses TRBV28 with TRBJ1-1; TRBD1 is a possible D gene (6 bases). This CDR3 region has 12 residues. Per the germline V gene, CDR1 is MDHEN and CDR2 is SYDVKM. The germline V and J ends were trimmed by 7 bases and 7 bases, with 13 bases remaining between them. The full variable domain, completed using reference TRBV28 and TRBJ1-1, is DVKVTQSSRYLVKRTGEKVFLECVQDMDHENMFWYRQDPGLGLRLIYFSYDVKMKEKGDIPEGYSVSREKKERFSLILESASTNQTSMYLCASTGTQNEAFFGQGTRLTVV.

The genes are TRBV15 and TRBJ2-1; no definite D call. The J call may not be correct, given that the DNA end is closer to TRBJ2-5. The V gene's germline CDR1 is LNHNV and CDR2 YYDKDF (reference sequence). This CDR3 spans 15 amino acids. The CDR3 loop reads CATSRDPTSEETQYF. Here the CDR3 DNA reads TGTGCCACCAGCAGAGATCCCACGTCGGAGGAGACCCAGTACTTC.

The V gene is TRBV3-1, the J gene TRBJ2-5; D possibly corresponds to TRBD2 (6 bases). The J call may be mistaken, given a closer DNA end match to TRBJ2-7. Germline V gene lookup returns CDR1 LGHDT and CDR2 YNNKEL (reference sequence). The CDR3 contains 15 residues. CDR3 sequence (DNA): TGTGCCAGCAGCCTTAAAGCGGGTCCCGCCTACGAGCAGTACTTC. This codes for CASSLKAGPAYEQYF.

In this sample, this clonotype turned up a few times. The V and J genes are TRBV20-1 and TRBJ2-3, with 12 bases identical to TRBD2. Germline loops: CDR1 DFQATT, CDR2 SNEGSKA (reference sequence). The trim removed 6 bases at V and 6 bases at J, leaving 7 bases unmatched. CDR3 length equals 14 residues. The CDR3 DNA reads as TGCAGTGCCATGCGACTAGCGGGAGTTGATACGCAGTATTTT. Translating it yields CSAMRLAGVDTQYF.

The table lists this clonotype with a count of one. J is TRBJ2-7 and V is TRBV20-1; D gene unclear. The germline V gene has CDR1 DFQATT and CDR2 SNEGSKA (reference sequence). V gave up 2 bases and J gave up 5 bases, with 13 bases separating them. The CDR3 has 13 residues. The CDR3 region is CSARWQPSNEQYF. Written as DNA, the CDR3 is TGCAGTGCTAGATGGCAGCCGAGCAACGAGCAGTACTTC.

V usage is TRBV4-2 and J usage is TRBJ2-5; D call uncertain. The better agreement between TRBJ2-7 and the DNA end casts doubt on the J call. The CDR3 runs 14 residues. The germline gives CDR1 LGHNA, CDR2 YNFKEQ. CDR3 amino acids: CASSQDSLTYEQYF. DNA of the CDR3: TGTGCCAGCAGCCAAGATAGCCTAACTTACGAGCAGTACTTC.

Remarks on this clonotype: A read error may produce the germline difference seen at one junction end. The chain carries TRBV9 and TRBJ1-6, with D unclear. The CDR3 is made up of 13 amino acids. CDR1 SGDLS and CDR2 YYNGEE come from the germline V gene. The chain's CDR3 is CASSVGDRSPLYF. As DNA, the CDR3 is TGTGCCAGCAGCGTAGGGGATCGATCACCCCTCTACTTT.